This T cell receptor (beta chain) is drawn from a study of OX40 agonist ivuxolimab in advanced cancers. Note on this clone: Its antigen remains unknown.

General observations from the study: Clonal expansion was among the lowest in partial responders at 0.1-3.0 mg/kg, especially CD8+.

With V trimmed by 5 bases and J by 0 bases, 4 bases remained unmatched. The length of the CDR3 is 15 residues. Germline V gives CDR1 SGHRS, CDR2 YFSETQ. Clones were read by immunoSEQ multiplex PCR, and TCRdb kept only the in-frame ones, dropping some. Of tens of thousands of clones in the sample, 85% to 90% were seen once. The sample consisted of CD4+ or CD8+ T cells sorted from blood, taken in a trial of the OX40 agonist ivuxolimab. The sequence derives from an adult with an advanced solid tumor such as melanoma, head and neck, liver or kidney cancer. The chain couples TRBV5-1 to TRBJ2-1; 8 bases are a match to TRBD2. The CDR3 reads CASSSGTSSYNEQFF. DNA of the CDR3: TGCGCCAGCAGTTCCGGGACTAGCTCCTACAATGAGCAGTTCTTC.